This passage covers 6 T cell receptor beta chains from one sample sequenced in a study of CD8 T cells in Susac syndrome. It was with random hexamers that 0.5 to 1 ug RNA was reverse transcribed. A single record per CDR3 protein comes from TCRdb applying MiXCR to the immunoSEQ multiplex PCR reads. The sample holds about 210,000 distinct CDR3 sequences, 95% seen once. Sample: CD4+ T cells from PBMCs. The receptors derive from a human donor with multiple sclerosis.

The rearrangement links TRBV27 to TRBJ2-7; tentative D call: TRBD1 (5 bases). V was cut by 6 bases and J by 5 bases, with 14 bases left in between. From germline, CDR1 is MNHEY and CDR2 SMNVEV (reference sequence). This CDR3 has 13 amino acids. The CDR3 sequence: CASRQITGHEQYF. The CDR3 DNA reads TGTGCCAGCAGACAGATTACAGGTCACGAGCAGTACTTC.

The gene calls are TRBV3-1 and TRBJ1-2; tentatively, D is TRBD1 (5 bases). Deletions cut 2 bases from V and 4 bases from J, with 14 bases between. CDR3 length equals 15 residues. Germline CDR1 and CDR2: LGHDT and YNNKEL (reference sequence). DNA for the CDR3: TGTGCCAGCAGCCAATACGGAACAGGTGCCTATGGCTACACCTTC. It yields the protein CASSQYGTGAYGYTF.

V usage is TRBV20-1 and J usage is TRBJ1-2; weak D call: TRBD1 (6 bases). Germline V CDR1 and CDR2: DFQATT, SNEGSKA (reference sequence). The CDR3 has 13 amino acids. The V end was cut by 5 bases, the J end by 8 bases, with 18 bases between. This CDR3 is CSAPTTQGKGYTF. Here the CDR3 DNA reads TGCAGTGCTCCGACTACTCAGGGGAAGGGCTACACCTTC.

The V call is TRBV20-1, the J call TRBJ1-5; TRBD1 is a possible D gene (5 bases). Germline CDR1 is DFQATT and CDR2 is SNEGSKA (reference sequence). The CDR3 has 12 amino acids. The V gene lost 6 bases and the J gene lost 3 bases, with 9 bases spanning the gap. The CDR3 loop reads CSARQPNQPQHF. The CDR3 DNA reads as TGCAGTGCCAGACAGCCCAATCAGCCCCAGCATTTT.

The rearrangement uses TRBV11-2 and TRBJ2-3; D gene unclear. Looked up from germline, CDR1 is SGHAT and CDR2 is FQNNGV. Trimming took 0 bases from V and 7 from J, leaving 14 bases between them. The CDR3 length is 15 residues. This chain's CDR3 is CASSLDGGRPHTQYF. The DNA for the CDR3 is TGTGCCAGCAGCTTAGATGGCGGAAGGCCACATACGCAGTATTTT. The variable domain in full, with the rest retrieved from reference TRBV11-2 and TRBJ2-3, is EAGVAQSPRYKIIEKRQSVAFWCNPISGHATLYWYQQILGQGPKLLIQFQNNGVVDDSQLPKDRFSAERLKGVDSTLKIQPAKLEDSAVYLCASSLDGGRPHTQYFGPGTRLTVL.

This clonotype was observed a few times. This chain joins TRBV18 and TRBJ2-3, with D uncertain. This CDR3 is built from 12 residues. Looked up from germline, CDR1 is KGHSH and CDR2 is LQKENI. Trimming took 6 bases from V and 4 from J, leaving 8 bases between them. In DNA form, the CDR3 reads TGTGCCAGCTCCCTAGGGCCAGATACGCAGTATTTT. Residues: CASSLGPDTQYF. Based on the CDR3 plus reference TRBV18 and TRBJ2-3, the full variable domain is NAGVMQNPRHLVRRRGQEARLRCSPMKGHSHVYWYRQLPEEGLKFMVYLQKENIIDESGMPKERFSAEFPKEGPSILRIQQVVRGDSAAYFCASSLGPDTQYFGPGTRLTVL.